The 7 T cell receptor beta chains reported below all come from one sample, sequenced in a study of lymphopenia after photon versus proton radiotherapy. Some clones are missing from TCRdb's copy, which holds only in-frame ones; the method was immunoSEQ multiplex PCR. The sample includes fewer than 9,500 clones, about 80% seen only once; the top ten take approximately 50%. Material: peripheral blood, obtained from a patient treated with photon-based radiotherapy. All receptors derive from a man aged 25 to 40 with gastric cancer.

This clone was observed a single time. This chain uses TRBV5-8 with TRBJ1-5; no firm D call. CDR3 length: 14 residues. Germline CDR1 is SGHTS and CDR2 is YDEGEE. Trimming removed 4 bases from V and 7 bases from J, with 15 bases in between. CDR3 region: CASSPGEGGQPQHF. Written as DNA, the CDR3 is TGTGCCAGCAGCCCAGGCGAAGGAGGACAGCCCCAGCATTTT.

V usage is TRBV15 and J usage is TRBJ2-3, with D uncertain. CDR3 length equals 15 residues. The V gene's germline CDR1 is LNHNV and CDR2 YYDKDF (reference sequence). V lost 1 base and J lost 4, with 12 bases in between. Here the CDR3 DNA reads TGTGCCACCAGCAGAGTGGGGATCGGTGCAGATACGCAGTATTTT. Protein sequence: CATSRVGIGADTQYF. Combining the CDR3 with reference TRBV15 and TRBJ2-3 gives the whole variable domain DAMVIQNPRYQVTQFGKPVTLSCSQTLNHNVMYWYQQKSSQAPKLLFHYYDKDFNNEADTPDNFQSRRPNTSFCFLDIRSPGLGDTAMYLCATSRVGIGADTQYFGPGTRLTVL.

This clone was detected a few times. The chain has TRBV6-5 and TRBJ2-7, with D perhaps TRBD1 or TRBD2 (5 bases each). The CDR3 covers 13 residues. V shed 10 bases and J shed 4 bases, with 17 bases lying between them. Germline lookup yields CDR1 MNHEY and CDR2 SVGAGI. The CDR3 sequence: CATRDDQGYEQYF. The DNA of the CDR3 is TGTGCCACTCGGGACGACCAGGGATACGAGCAGTACTTC.

This clone is classed as medium-sized. In DNA, the CDR3 is TGCGCCAGCAGCCAAGACGTCGGTTCGGCTGGAAACACCATATATTTT. Encoded protein: CASSQDVGSAGNTIYF. The chain carries TRBV4-3 and TRBJ1-3; D not certain. The germline CDR1 and CDR2 sequences are LGHNA and YSLEER. This CDR3 spans 16 amino acids. V lost 0 bases, J lost 2 bases, and 11 bases lay in between.

A word on this clone: Other DNA sequences in the same sample also yield this CDR3. The chain carries TRBV25-1 and TRBJ1-1, with 7 bases identical to TRBD1. The CDR3 runs to 11 residues. Germline V gene lookup returns CDR1 MGHDK and CDR2 SYGVNS. V trimming: 3 bases; J trimming: 8 bases; junction bases outside the gene matches: 0. In DNA, the CDR3 is TGTGCCAGCAGTGAGGGACAGGAAGCTTTCTTT. Its protein is CASSEGQEAFF.

The chain joins TRBV7-3 to TRBJ1-1; a possible D gene is TRBD1 (5 bases). Trimming took off 2 bases at V and 3 bases at J, with 10 bases between the two ends. Germline V gives CDR1 SGHTA, CDR2 FQGTGA. The CDR3 extends over 14 amino acids. For the CDR3, the DNA is TGTGCCAGCAGCTTAGAGGGGAGGTACACTGAAGCTTTCTTT. Amino acids: CASSLEGRYTEAFF.

This chain uses TRBV5-4 with TRBJ1-5; the D gene is possibly TRBD1 (5 bases). From germline, CDR1 is SGHNT and CDR2 YYREEE (reference sequence). The CDR3 has 15 residues. V shed 4 bases and J shed 2 bases, with 13 bases lying between them. The CDR3 protein is CASSEGGGRNQPQHF. The CDR3 DNA is TGTGCCAGCAGCGAAGGCGGGGGTCGCAATCAGCCCCAGCATTTT. Based on the CDR3 plus reference TRBV5-4 and TRBJ1-5, the full variable domain is ETGVTQSPTHLIKTRGQQVTLRCSSQSGHNTVSWYQQALGQGPQFIFQYYREEENGRGNFPPRFSGLQFPNYSSELNVNALELDDSALYLCASSEGGGRNQPQHFGDGTRLSIL.